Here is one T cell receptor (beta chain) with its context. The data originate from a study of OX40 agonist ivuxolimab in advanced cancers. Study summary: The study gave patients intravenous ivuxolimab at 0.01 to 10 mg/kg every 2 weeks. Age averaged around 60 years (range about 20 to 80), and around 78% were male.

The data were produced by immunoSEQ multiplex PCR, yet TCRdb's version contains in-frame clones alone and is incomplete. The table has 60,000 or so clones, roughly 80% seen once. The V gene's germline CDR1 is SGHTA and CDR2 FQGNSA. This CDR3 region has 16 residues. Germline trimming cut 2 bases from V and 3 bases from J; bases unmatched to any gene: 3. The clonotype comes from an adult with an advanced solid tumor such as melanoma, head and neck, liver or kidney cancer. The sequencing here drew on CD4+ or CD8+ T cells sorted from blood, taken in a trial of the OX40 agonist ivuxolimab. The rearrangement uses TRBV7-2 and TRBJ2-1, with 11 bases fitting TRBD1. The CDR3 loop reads CASSLQGQGVYNEQFF. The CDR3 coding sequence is TGTGCCAGCAGCTTACAGGGACAGGGGGTCTACAATGAGCAGTTCTTC.